These 29 T cell receptor beta chains came from one sample sequenced in a study of shared clonotypes between healthy human individuals. TCRdb keeps only in-frame clones here, not all; method: immunoSEQ multiplex PCR. The profile shows roughly 2,500,000 clones, roughly 93% of them singletons. Sample: naive CD4+ T cells from PBMCs. Subset of the sample: CD45RA+ positively selected. The receptors derive from a man aged 18 to 30 in good health. Some clones in this sample may be carry-over from other donors' samples.

This sequence joins TRBV4-1 and TRBJ2-3; D not resolved. The V gene's germline CDR1 is MGHRA and CDR2 YSYEKL. The CDR3 is made up of 19 amino acids. The V end was cut by 4 bases, the J end by 0 bases, with 23 bases between. This CDR3 reads CASSPISWAINESTDTQYF. CDR3 DNA: TGCGCCAGCAGCCCGATATCGTGGGCTATTAACGAAAGCACAGATACGCAGTATTTT.

This clone was picked up one time. The J gene is TRBJ1-2, the V gene TRBV15, with TRBD1 matching 11 bases. V gave up 5 bases and J gave up 4 bases; unmatched junction bases: 6. Germline CDR1 is LNHNV and CDR2 is YYDKDF (reference sequence). The CDR3 totals 15 residues. This chain's CDR3 is CATSLRTGGSYGYTF. Here the CDR3 DNA reads TGTGCCACCAGCTTACGGACAGGGGGCAGCTATGGCTACACCTTC.

Comments on this clone: Other DNA sequences within the sample encode an identical CDR3. The chain employs TRBV5-1 and TRBJ2-5; D unclear. V dropped 4 bases and J dropped 1 base, with 11 bases sitting between them. In germline, CDR1 is SGHRS, CDR2 YFSETQ. CDR3 length equals 14 residues. The CDR3, as DNA: TGCGCCAGCAGCCCCGAAGGCTTCCAAGAGACCCAGTACTTC. Its translation: CASSPEGFQETQYF. The variable domain in full, with the rest retrieved from reference TRBV5-1 and TRBJ2-5, is KAGVTQTPRYLIKTRGQQVTLSCSPISGHRSVSWYQQTPGQGLQFLFEYFSETQRNKGNFPGRFSGRQFSNSRSEMNVSTLELGDSALYLCASSPEGFQETQYFGPGTRLLVL.

V and J are TRBV5-6 and TRBJ1-2; TRBD1 might be the D (5 bases). The CDR3 consists of 16 residues. Germline-derived CDR1 and CDR2 are SGHDT and YYEEEE. Trimming cost V 0 bases and J 1 base, with 13 bases left between them. The CDR3 DNA sequence: TGTGCCAGCAGCTTGGCCGGTAGTCAGGGTAACTATGGCTACACCTTC. Translating gives CASSLAGSQGNYGYTF.

For the CDR3, the DNA is TGTGCCAGCAGCTTGGCGGCGGGCTTCAACACCGGGGAGCTGTTTTTT. It yields the protein CASSLAAGFNTGELFF. The chain joins TRBV5-4 to TRBJ2-2; maybe TRBD2 (5 bases). The CDR3 sequence is 16 residues long. V was clipped by 0 bases and J by 2 bases, with 11 bases between them. Germline V gene lookup returns CDR1 SGHNT and CDR2 YYREEE (reference sequence).

The chain combines TRBV7-9 with TRBJ2-7; TRBD1 aligns across 7 bases. V shed 1 base and J 3 bases; nucleotides not matched to a gene: 3. The CDR3 loop spans 14 amino acids. The V gene's germline CDR1 is SEHNR and CDR2 FQNEAQ (reference sequence). This chain's CDR3 is CASSLEGQYYEQYF. The CDR3 DNA reads TGTGCCAGCAGCTTAGAGGGACAGTACTACGAGCAGTACTTC.

This clone appeared once. The V gene is TRBV11-1, the J gene TRBJ2-7, with a weak D call TRBD1 (6 bases). V was cut by 3 bases and J by 2 bases, with 8 bases left in between. The CDR3 runs to 13 residues. Per the germline V gene, CDR1 is SGHAT and CDR2 is FQDESV (reference sequence). The CDR3 reads CASSLDSPYEQYF. Written as DNA, the CDR3 is TGTGCCAGCAGCTTGGACAGCCCCTACGAGCAGTACTTC.

The chain couples TRBV5-6 to TRBJ1-3; perhaps TRBD1 as D (5 bases). Germline-derived CDR1 and CDR2 are SGHDT and YYEEEE. Trimming removed 2 bases from V and 4 bases from J, with 13 bases in between. This CDR3 contains 15 residues. CDR3 residues: CASSLRGGTGNTIYF. CDR3 nucleotides: TGTGCCAGCAGCTTACGCGGGGGTACGGGAAACACCATATATTTT.

The V gene is TRBV27, the J gene TRBJ1-1; a possible D gene is TRBD1 (6 bases). The V gene's germline CDR1 is MNHEY and CDR2 SMNVEV (reference sequence). This CDR3 is built from 15 residues. The V gene lost 4 bases and the J gene lost 1 base, with 13 bases spanning the gap. CDR3 region: CASSYRGTTNTEAFF. For the CDR3, the DNA is TGTGCCAGCAGTTATAGGGGGACAACGAACACTGAAGCTTTCTTT.

V usage is TRBV27 and J usage is TRBJ2-2; D not resolved. The length of the CDR3 is 12 residues. The V end lost 6 bases, the J end lost 4 bases, and 6 bases lay between the germline ends. Germline CDR1 and CDR2: MNHEY and SMNVEV (reference sequence). The CDR3 coding sequence is TGTGCCAGCAGCCAAAGCACCGGGGAGCTGTTTTTT. It is translated as CASSQSTGELFF.

This chain links TRBV6-4 with TRBJ2-3; 7 bases agree with TRBD2. The CDR3 is 15 amino acids. Germline assignment: CDR1 MRHNA and CDR2 SNTAGT. The V gene end was trimmed by 5 bases and the J gene end by 10 bases; junction bases not matched to a gene: 15. This chain's CDR3 is CASSLTGAGRVAQYF. CDR3 nucleotides: TGTGCCAGCAGTTTAACCGGAGCGGGAAGGGTGGCGCAGTATTTT.

The table lists this clone with a count of one. This sequence joins TRBV28 and TRBJ2-7; possibly TRBD2 for D (5 bases). With 5 bases removed from V and 4 bases from J, the gap between germline ends came to 12 bases. This CDR3 has 13 amino acids. CDR1 and CDR2 from the germline V gene are MDHEN and SYDVKM. CDR3 nucleotides: TGTGCCAGCAGTATGTCTGGACTGTACGAGCAGTACTTC. It codes for CASSMSGLYEQYF. The whole variable domain, filled in from reference TRBV28 and TRBJ2-7, reads DVKVTQSSRYLVKRTGEKVFLECVQDMDHENMFWYRQDPGLGLRLIYFSYDVKMKEKGDIPEGYSVSREKKERFSLILESASTNQTSMYLCASSMSGLYEQYFGPGTRLTVT.

The chain recombines TRBV19 with TRBJ1-2; maybe TRBD1 (6 bases). Trimming stripped 7 bases from V and 4 bases from J, with 13 bases between. The CDR3 contains 13 residues. The V gene's germline CDR1 is LNHDA and CDR2 SQIVND (reference sequence). For the CDR3, the DNA is TGTGCCAGTACTGGACAGCTACTCTATGGCTACACCTTC. Protein sequence: CASTGQLLYGYTF. The full variable domain, with the rest looked up from reference TRBV19 and TRBJ1-2, is DGGITQSPKYLFRKEGQNVTLSCEQNLNHDAMYWYRQDPGQGLRLIYYSQIVNDFQKGDIAEGYSVSREKKESFPLTVTSAQKNPTAFYLCASTGQLLYGYTFGSGTRLTVV.

This clone has only one observation. The gene calls are TRBV5-1 and TRBJ2-5; TRBD2 aligns across 9 bases. The germline V gene has CDR1 SGHRS and CDR2 YFSETQ. This CDR3 has 13 residues. With 0 bases clipped from V and 10 bases from J, the junction kept 4 bases outside the gene matches. CDR3 amino acids: CASSLVAGGDQYF. DNA of the CDR3: TGCGCCAGCAGCTTGGTCGCGGGAGGGGACCAGTACTTC.

CDR3 DNA sequence: TGTGCCAGCAGTCAACACCTACCGGGCAACCCAGATACGCAGTATTTT. This codes for CASSQHLPGNPDTQYF. The chain joins TRBV28 to TRBJ2-3; the D is unclear. The CDR3 has 16 residues. Germline V gene lookup returns CDR1 MDHEN and CDR2 SYDVKM. V shed 5 bases and J shed 4 bases, with 19 bases lying between them.

This chain uses TRBV5-1 with TRBJ2-7, with 9 positions matching TRBD2. CDR1 and CDR2 (germline): SGHRS, YFSETQ. V lost 6 bases, J lost 1 base, and 8 bases stayed unmatched. The CDR3 runs to 15 residues. The CDR3 DNA reads TGCGCCAGCACCCCTGGACTAGCGTATTCCTACGAGCAGTACTTC. Protein sequence: CASTPGLAYSYEQYF.

The chain employs TRBV6-4 and TRBJ2-7; 10 bases are a match to TRBD1. This CDR3 spans 17 amino acids. Germline V gene lookup returns CDR1 MRHNA and CDR2 SNTAGT. Unmatched junction bases numbered 16, after V lost 8 bases and J lost 3 bases. The CDR3 bases are TGTGCCAGCTCGACCCCCCCCGGGACAGGGGTTATCTACGAGCAGTACTTC. Encoded protein: CASSTPPGTGVIYEQYF.

The rearrangement joins TRBV5-1 to TRBJ2-1; weak D call: TRBD1 (6 bases). V was cut by 6 bases and J by 6 bases, with 19 bases left in between. There are 15 residues in the CDR3. CDR1 SGHRS and CDR2 YFSETQ come from the germline V gene. CDR3 in amino acids: CASTPGQPVFNEQFF. The CDR3 DNA is TGCGCCAGCACCCCGGGACAACCAGTTTTCAATGAGCAGTTCTTC.

As to this clone: This CDR3 is also generated by other DNA sequences in the sample. V usage is TRBV5-4 and J usage is TRBJ1-2, with 9 positions matching TRBD1. This CDR3 has 14 amino acids. V was clipped by 5 bases and J by 2 bases; unmatched bases: 4. Germline V lookup: CDR1 SGHNT, CDR2 YYREEE (reference sequence). CDR3 loop: CASRLTGGNYGYTF. In DNA form, the CDR3 reads TGTGCCAGCAGACTGACAGGGGGGAACTATGGCTACACCTTC. Full variable domain (missing parts from reference TRBV5-4 and TRBJ1-2): ETGVTQSPTHLIKTRGQQVTLRCSSQSGHNTVSWYQQALGQGPQFIFQYYREEENGRGNFPPRFSGLQFPNYSSELNVNALELDDSALYLCASRLTGGNYGYTFGSGTRLTVV.

The CDR3 sequence: CASSLGTSGFKNIQYF. The CDR3 DNA sequence: TGTGCCAGCAGCTTGGGGACTAGCGGCTTCAAAAACATTCAGTACTTC. This sequence joins TRBV5-6 and TRBJ2-4; TRBD2 agrees at 10 bases. The CDR3 covers 16 residues. The ends lost 0 bases at V and 3 bases at J; junction bases unmatched: 3. Germline V lookup: CDR1 SGHDT, CDR2 YYEEEE.

This sequence joins TRBV7-3 and TRBJ2-7, with 9 bases fitting TRBD2. This CDR3 comprises 14 residues. Germline lookup yields CDR1 SGHTA and CDR2 FQGTGA. J was trimmed by 6 bases and V by 2 bases; bases with no gene match: 5. CDR3: CASSLRAGGFEQYF. CDR3 DNA sequence: TGTGCCAGCAGCTTACGGGCGGGAGGGTTCGAGCAGTACTTC.

The chain employs TRBV11-3 and TRBJ2-2, with a tentative D call TRBD1 (6 bases). This CDR3 spans 15 amino acids. Germline CDR1 is SGHNT and CDR2 is YENEEA. Trimming stripped 5 bases from V and 6 bases from J, with 16 bases between. CDR3 DNA: TGTGCCAGCAGCCCCGGGACACCGTTTCCCGGGGAGCTGTTTTTT. The encoded protein is CASSPGTPFPGELFF.

The chain carries TRBV4-1 and TRBJ2-7; D possibly uses TRBD1 or TRBD2 (5 bases each). This CDR3 is built from 16 residues. Trimming removed 2 bases at V and 5 bases at J, with 19 bases between. The V gene's germline CDR1 is MGHRA and CDR2 YSYEKL. The CDR3 nucleotides are TGCGCCAGCAGCCAAAGGGACCCCCGTAGCGTGCACGAGCAGTACTTC. Protein: CASSQRDPRSVHEQYF.

This chain uses TRBV7-8 with TRBJ2-7; no firm D call. The CDR3 length is 15 residues. Trimming took 5 bases from V and 4 from J, leaving 18 bases between them. CDR1 and CDR2 (germline): SGHVS, FQNEAQ. As DNA, the CDR3 is TGTGCCAGCAGCCCATACAGTAGAATCTTATACGAGCAGTACTTC. Its protein product is CASSPYSRILYEQYF.

This sequence joins TRBV27 and TRBJ1-2, with D possibly TRBD1 on 5 matching bases. Trimming pared 4 bases from V and 4 bases from J, leaving 13 bases between. Germline V CDR1 and CDR2: MNHEY, SMNVEV (reference sequence). This CDR3 has 14 amino acids. CDR3 protein: CASSSTGTFYGYTF. In DNA form, the CDR3 reads TGTGCCAGCAGTTCAACAGGCACCTTCTATGGCTACACCTTC.

This clone was detected only a few times. V is TRBV30 and J is TRBJ1-1; D unclear. The germline V and J ends were trimmed by 2 bases and 0 bases, with 10 bases remaining between them. This CDR3 is 14 amino acids long. CDR1 and CDR2 from the germline V gene are GTSNPN and SVGIG (reference sequence). The CDR3 reads CAWSPARMNTEAFF. Written as DNA, the CDR3 is TGTGCCTGGAGTCCGGCCCGGATGAACACTGAAGCTTTCTTT.

The CDR3 sequence: CASSVREGSSTDTQYF. CDR3 DNA sequence: TGTGCCAGCAGCGTACGTGAGGGATCTAGCACAGATACGCAGTATTTT. The V and J genes are TRBV9 and TRBJ2-3, with D possibly matching TRBD2 (5 bases). The germline V and J ends were trimmed by 1 base and 0 bases, with 12 bases remaining between them. Germline V gives CDR1 SGDLS, CDR2 YYNGEE. The CDR3 covers 16 residues.

Of note for this clone: Other DNA sequences from this sample encode an identical CDR3 as well. The CDR3 protein is CASSPAGAYEQYF. As DNA, the CDR3 is TGTGCCAGCTCACCAGCGGGAGCCTACGAGCAGTACTTC. The chain couples TRBV18 to TRBJ2-7; TRBD2 agrees at 7 bases. The V gene's germline CDR1 is KGHSH and CDR2 LQKENI. The CDR3 covers 13 residues. Unmatched junction bases numbered 0, after V lost 2 bases and J lost 2 bases.

This clone was seen once. This rearrangement joins TRBV2 to TRBJ1-5, with 9 bases that match TRBD1. Germline CDR1 SNHLY, CDR2 FYNNEI. The junction had 14 bases not matched to a gene; V was cut back by 8 bases and J by 6 bases. The CDR3 sequence is 16 residues long. CDR3 sequence (DNA): TGTGCCAGCCGGGGGACAGGGTCTCCTGGGGGTCAGCCCCAGCATTTT. It specifies CASRGTGSPGGQPQHF.